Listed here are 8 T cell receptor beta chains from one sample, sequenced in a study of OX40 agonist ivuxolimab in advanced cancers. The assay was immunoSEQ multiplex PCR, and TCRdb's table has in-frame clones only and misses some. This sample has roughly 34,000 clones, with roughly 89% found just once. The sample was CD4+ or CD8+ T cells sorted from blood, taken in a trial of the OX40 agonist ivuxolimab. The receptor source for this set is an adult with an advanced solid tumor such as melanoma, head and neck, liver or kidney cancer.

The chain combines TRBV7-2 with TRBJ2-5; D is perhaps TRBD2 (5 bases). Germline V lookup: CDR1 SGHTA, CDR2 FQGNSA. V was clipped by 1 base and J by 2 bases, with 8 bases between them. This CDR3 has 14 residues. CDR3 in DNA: TGTGCCAGCAGCTTAGAAAGCGGTCAAGAGACCCAGTACTTC. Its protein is CASSLESGQETQYF. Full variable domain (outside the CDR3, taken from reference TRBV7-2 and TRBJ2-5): GAGVSQSPSNKVTEKGKDVELRCDPISGHTALYWYRQSLGQGLEFLIYFQGNSAPDKSGLPSDRFSAERTGGSVSTLTIQRTQQEDSAVYLCASSLESGQETQYFGPGTRLLVL.

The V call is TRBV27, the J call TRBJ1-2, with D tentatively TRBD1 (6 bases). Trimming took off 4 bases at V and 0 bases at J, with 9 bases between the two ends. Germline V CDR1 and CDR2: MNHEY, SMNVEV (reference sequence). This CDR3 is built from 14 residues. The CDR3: CASSYRAANYGYTF. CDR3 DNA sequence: TGTGCCAGCAGTTACAGGGCGGCTAACTATGGCTACACCTTC.

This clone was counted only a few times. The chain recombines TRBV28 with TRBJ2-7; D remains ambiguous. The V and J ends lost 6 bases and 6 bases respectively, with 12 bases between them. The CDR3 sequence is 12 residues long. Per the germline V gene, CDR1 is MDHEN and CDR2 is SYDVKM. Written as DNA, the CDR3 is TGTGCCAGCAGCGGATTGATAGGCGAGCAGTACTTC. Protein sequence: CASSGLIGEQYF.

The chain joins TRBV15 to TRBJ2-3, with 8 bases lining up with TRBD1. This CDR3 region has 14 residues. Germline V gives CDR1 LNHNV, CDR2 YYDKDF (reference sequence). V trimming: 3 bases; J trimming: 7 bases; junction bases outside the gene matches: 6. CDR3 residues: CATSRGQESNTQYF. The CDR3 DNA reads TGTGCCACCAGCAGGGGACAGGAGAGTAATACGCAGTATTTT. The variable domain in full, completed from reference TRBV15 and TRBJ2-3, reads DAMVIQNPRYQVTQFGKPVTLSCSQTLNHNVMYWYQQKSSQAPKLLFHYYDKDFNNEADTPDNFQSRRPNTSFCFLDIRSPGLGDTAMYLCATSRGQESNTQYFGPGTRLTVL.

The CDR3 DNA follows: TGTGCCAGTAGTATAGCGGGCGGGAGCGGGTCCTACGAGCAGTACTTC. As protein: CASSIAGGSGSYEQYF. The chain combines TRBV19 with TRBJ2-7; 7 bases fit TRBD2. This CDR3 is 16 amino acids long. V trimming: 1 base; J trimming: 1 base; junction bases outside the gene matches: 7. The germline CDR1 and CDR2 sequences are LNHDA and SQIVND (reference sequence).

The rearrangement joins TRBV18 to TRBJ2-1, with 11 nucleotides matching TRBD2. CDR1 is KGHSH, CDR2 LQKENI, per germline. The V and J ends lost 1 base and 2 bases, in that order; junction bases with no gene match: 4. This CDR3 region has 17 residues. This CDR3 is CASSPHLAGGTYNEQFF. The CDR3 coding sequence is TGTGCCAGCTCACCACACCTAGCGGGAGGAACCTACAATGAGCAGTTCTTC. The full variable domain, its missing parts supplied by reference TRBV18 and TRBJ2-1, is NAGVMQNPRHLVRRRGQEARLRCSPMKGHSHVYWYRQLPEEGLKFMVYLQKENIIDESGMPKERFSAEFPKEGPSILRIQQVVRGDSAAYFCASSPHLAGGTYNEQFFGPGTRLTVL.

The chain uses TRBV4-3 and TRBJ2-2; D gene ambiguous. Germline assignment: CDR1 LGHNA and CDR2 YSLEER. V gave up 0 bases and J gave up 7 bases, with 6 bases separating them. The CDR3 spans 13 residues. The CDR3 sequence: CASSQDGFGELFF. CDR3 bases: TGCGCCAGCAGCCAAGATGGGTTCGGGGAGCTGTTTTTT.

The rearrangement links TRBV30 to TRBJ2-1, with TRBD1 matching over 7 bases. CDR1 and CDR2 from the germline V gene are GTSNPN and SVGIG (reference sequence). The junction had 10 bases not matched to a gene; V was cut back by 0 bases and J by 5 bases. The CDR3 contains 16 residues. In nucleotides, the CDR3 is TGTGCCTGGAGTGTAAGGTTTGGGACAGACGACAATGAGCAGTTCTTC. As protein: CAWSVRFGTDDNEQFF. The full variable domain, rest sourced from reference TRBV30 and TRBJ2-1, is SQTIHQWPATLVQPVGSPLSLECTVEGTSNPNLYWYRQAAGRGLQLLFYSVGIGQISSEVPQNLSASRPQDRQFILSSKKLLLSDSGFYLCAWSVRFGTDDNEQFFGPGTRLTVL.